The 28 T cell receptor beta chains below come from one sample, sequenced in a study of CD8 T cell repertoires and HIV-1 epitope variants. TCRdb's copy holds only in-frame clones and misses some; the assay was immunoSEQ multiplex PCR. This table has 5,100 or so clones, approximately 72% appearing once. Antigen specificity for these receptors is unknown. The sequenced sample consisted of cultured CD8+ T cells derived from PBMCs. Every receptor here comes from a male donor with HIV.

This chain uses TRBV2 with TRBJ2-7; D is unclear. V was trimmed by 0 bases and J by 4 bases, leaving 4 bases between them. Germline V gene lookup returns CDR1 SNHLY and CDR2 FYNNEI. The CDR3 has 12 amino acids. In nucleotides, the CDR3 is TGTGCCAGCAGTGAAGCGGGTTACGAGCAGTACTTC. Amino acids: CASSEAGYEQYF.

The V call is TRBV19, the J call TRBJ2-7; D is perhaps TRBD2 (5 bases). Germline V CDR1 and CDR2: LNHDA, SQIVND (reference sequence). Trimming took 5 bases from V and 0 from J, leaving 11 bases between them. The CDR3 has 14 amino acids. CDR3 sequence (DNA): TGTGCCAGTAGTGGCGCGGGTAGCTCCTACGAGCAGTACTTC. This gives the protein CASSGAGSSYEQYF. The full variable domain, its missing parts supplied by reference TRBV19 and TRBJ2-7, is DGGITQSPKYLFRKEGQNVTLSCEQNLNHDAMYWYRQDPGQGLRLIYYSQIVNDFQKGDIAEGYSVSREKKESFPLTVTSAQKNPTAFYLCASSGAGSSYEQYFGPGTRLTVT.

This clone was seen a handful of times. V gene TRBV28 combines with J gene TRBJ2-7; TRBD2 aligns across 7 bases. The length of the CDR3 is 15 residues. With 6 bases clipped from V and 4 bases from J, the junction kept 12 bases outside the gene matches. Germline V CDR1 and CDR2: MDHEN, SYDVKM. The CDR3 bases are TGTGCCAGCAGGAGCACGGGAGGATCGATTTACGAGCAGTACTTC. Its protein product is CASRSTGGSIYEQYF.

This chain links TRBV28 with TRBJ1-4, with a weak D call TRBD1 (6 bases). Deletions cut 3 bases from V and 8 bases from J, with 16 bases between. Germline CDR1 reads MDHEN; CDR2 reads SYDVKM. The CDR3 consists of 15 residues. CDR3 coding DNA: TGTGCCAGCAGTTTCGGAGGGGGTCGTCGAGAAAAACTGTTTTTT. Its translation is CASSFGGGRREKLFF. Complete variable domain (other parts from reference TRBV28 and TRBJ1-4): DVKVTQSSRYLVKRTGEKVFLECVQDMDHENMFWYRQDPGLGLRLIYFSYDVKMKEKGDIPEGYSVSREKKERFSLILESASTNQTSMYLCASSFGGGRREKLFFGSGTQLSVL.

Only a few counts were recorded for this clone. The V gene is TRBV11-2, the J gene TRBJ1-2; perhaps TRBD1 as D (6 bases). In germline, CDR1 is SGHAT, CDR2 FQNNGV. CDR3 size: 12 residues. V was pared by 2 bases and J by 8 bases, with 9 bases between. CDR3 residues: CASSLTGMGYTF. The CDR3 region has the DNA TGTGCCAGCAGCTTAACAGGGATGGGCTACACCTTC. The whole variable domain, filled in from reference TRBV11-2 and TRBJ1-2, reads EAGVAQSPRYKIIEKRQSVAFWCNPISGHATLYWYQQILGQGPKLLIQFQNNGVVDDSQLPKDRFSAERLKGVDSTLKIQPAKLEDSAVYLCASSLTGMGYTFGSGTRLTVV.

The rearrangement joins TRBV2 to TRBJ1-4, with D unclear. V shed 3 bases and J shed 8 bases, with 13 bases lying between them. CDR1 and CDR2 from the germline V gene are SNHLY and FYNNEI. CDR3 length equals 14 residues. DNA of the CDR3: TGTGCCAGCAGTGACGATGGTGCGCTGGAAAAACTGTTTTTT. Protein product: CASSDDGALEKLFF.

The chain is built from TRBV6-5 and TRBJ2-1; D remains ambiguous. V was pared by 4 bases and J by 6 bases, with 13 bases between. The CDR3 has 14 amino acids. Germline loops: CDR1 MNHEY, CDR2 SVGAGI. CDR3 DNA sequence: TGTGCCAGCAGTTCCCTCGGCAGGTCCAATGAGCAGTTCTTC. This gives the protein CASSSLGRSNEQFF.

The genes are TRBV9 and TRBJ1-1, with no clear D. The V end was cut by 2 bases, the J end by 3 bases, with 8 bases between. Germline-derived CDR1 and CDR2 are SGDLS and YYNGEE. This CDR3 contains 13 residues. This CDR3 reads CASSVGGDTEAFF. CDR3 nucleotide sequence: TGTGCCAGCAGCGTCGGCGGGGACACTGAAGCTTTCTTT.

The chain is built from TRBV19 and TRBJ1-1; tentatively, D is TRBD1 (5 bases). The ends were cut back, 6 bases at V and 3 bases at J, with 17 bases in the middle. Per the germline V gene, CDR1 is LNHDA and CDR2 is SQIVND (reference sequence). There are 15 residues in the CDR3. CDR3 in DNA: TGTGCCAGTAGAACGCAGGGCAACCTGGACACTGAAGCTTTCTTT. Translation: CASRTQGNLDTEAFF.

J is TRBJ2-7 and V is TRBV5-6, with D unclear. The CDR3 runs 13 residues. Germline lookup yields CDR1 SGHDT and CDR2 YYEEEE. V was pared by 0 bases and J by 4 bases, with 8 bases between. CDR3 sequence (DNA): TGTGCCAGCAGCTTGGCACAGACATACGAGCAGTACTTC. Translated: CASSLAQTYEQYF.

This clone was observed a handful of times. The chain joins TRBV11-1 to TRBJ2-1, with D possibly being TRBD2 (6 bases). V lost 0 bases to trimming and J lost 7 bases, with 13 bases between them. This CDR3 contains 15 residues. Germline-derived CDR1 and CDR2 are SGHAT and FQDESV (reference sequence). As DNA, the CDR3 is TGTGCCAGCAGCTTAGCTAGGCTAGCGAGGAATGAGCAGTTCTTC. The encoded protein is CASSLARLARNEQFF. The full variable domain, its missing parts supplied by reference TRBV11-1 and TRBJ2-1, is EAEVAQSPRYKITEKSQAVAFWCDPISGHATLYWYRQILGQGPELLVQFQDESVVDDSQLPKDRFSAERLKGVDSTLKIQPAELGDSAMYLCASSLARLARNEQFFGPGTRLTVL.

This chain links TRBV4-2 with TRBJ2-7, with 10 bases matching TRBD2. V shed 0 bases and J 7 bases; nucleotides not matched to a gene: 21. Germline-derived CDR1 and CDR2 are LGHNA and YNFKEQ. The CDR3 extends over 20 amino acids. The CDR3 region is CASSQDSGLTSGQGVGEQYF. The CDR3 nucleotides are TGTGCCAGCAGCCAAGATAGTGGTTTGACTAGCGGGCAGGGGGTTGGGGAGCAGTACTTC.

In this sample, this clone turned up a few times. This chain joins TRBV27 and TRBJ2-1; D possibly corresponds to TRBD1 (6 bases). Germline assignment: CDR1 MNHEY and CDR2 SMNVEV (reference sequence). The V and J ends lost 2 bases and 0 bases respectively, with 14 bases between them. This CDR3 contains 17 residues. The CDR3 protein is CASSLKQGEGSYNEQFF. In DNA form, the CDR3 reads TGTGCCAGCAGTTTAAAACAGGGTGAGGGCTCCTACAATGAGCAGTTCTTC.

This sequence joins TRBV14 and TRBJ1-1; D may be TRBD1 (6 bases). The germline V gene has CDR1 SGHDN and CDR2 FVKESK. The CDR3 length is 14 residues. Trimming shortened V by 0 bases and J by 6 bases, and 11 bases separated the two germline ends. The CDR3 sequence is CASSQDWGAAEAFF. As DNA, the CDR3 is TGTGCCAGCAGCCAAGATTGGGGGGCGGCTGAAGCTTTCTTT. Variable domain in full (rest from reference TRBV14 and TRBJ1-1): EAGVTQFPSHSVIEKGQTVTLRCDPISGHDNLYWYRRVMGKEIKFLLHFVKESKQDESGMPNNRFLAERTGGTYSTLKVQPAELEDSGVYFCASSQDWGAAEAFFGQGTRLTVV.

The CDR3, as DNA: TGTGCCAGCCACGGATCTAGCTACGAGCAGTACTTC. It codes for CASHGSSYEQYF. This chain links TRBV27 with TRBJ2-7; D gene unclear. The CDR3 runs to 12 residues. Germline values: CDR1 MNHEY, CDR2 SMNVEV (reference sequence). The germline V and J ends were trimmed by 8 bases and 3 bases, with 11 bases remaining between them.

This chain joins TRBV10-2 and TRBJ2-3; 11 nucleotides match TRBD2. V lost 2 bases and J lost 6; bases outside the gene matches: 4. The germline gives CDR1 WSHSY, CDR2 SAAADI. The CDR3 spans 15 residues. The CDR3, as DNA: TGCGCCAGCAGTGAGATAGGACTAGCGGGCGATACGCAGTATTTT. Translation gives CASSEIGLAGDTQYF.

The chain combines TRBV23-1 with TRBJ2-5, with D possibly called TRBD1 or TRBD2 (5 bases each). The DNA end is more similar to TRBJ2-7, so the J call may be wrong. TRBV23-1 is known as an ORF, though its function is uncertain. CDR3 size: 17 residues. DNA of the CDR3: TGCGCCAGCAGTCAATCGGGGGACGGGGCAGCGATCTACGAGCAGTACTTC. This sequence encodes CASSQSGDGAAIYEQYF.

This clone was detected a few times. The V and J genes are TRBV27 and TRBJ2-2, with TRBD2 matching over 10 bases. The length of the CDR3 is 18 residues. The germline V gene has CDR1 MNHEY and CDR2 SMNVEV (reference sequence). V lost 4 bases and J lost 2; bases outside the gene matches: 10. The CDR3 protein is CASSSTTTSGNNTGELFF. The DNA of the CDR3 is TGTGCCAGCAGTTCAACGACAACTAGCGGGAACAACACCGGGGAGCTGTTTTTT.

A few counts support this clone. The chain couples TRBV27 to TRBJ2-4; TRBD2 matches at 14 bases. CDR1 is MNHEY and CDR2 is SMNVEV in the germline V gene (reference sequence). V lost 2 bases, J lost 12 bases, and 3 bases stayed unmatched. The CDR3 covers 14 residues. The CDR3 region has the DNA TGTGCCAGCAGTTTAGGGACTAGCGGGAGTAATCAGTACTTC. Translation gives CASSLGTSGSNQYF.

The chain is built from TRBV7-3 and TRBJ2-3, with D maybe TRBD1 (7 bases). The length of the CDR3 is 15 residues. V shed 7 bases and J shed 1 base, with 15 bases lying between them. Germline loops: CDR1 SGHTA, CDR2 FQGTGA. The CDR3 nucleotides are TGTGCCAGCACCGAAGGAGGGGGCGGCACAGATACGCAGTATTTT. Its protein is CASTEGGGGTDTQYF. Together with reference TRBV7-3 and TRBJ2-3, the CDR3 gives the full variable domain: GAGVSQTPSNKVTEKGKYVELRCDPISGHTALYWYRQSLGQGPEFLIYFQGTGAADDSGLPNDRFFAVRPEGSVSTLKIQRTERGDSAVYLCASTEGGGGTDTQYFGPGTRLTVL.

V usage is TRBV9 and J usage is TRBJ2-6; TRBD1 matches at 9 bases. This CDR3 is 17 amino acids long. Germline V CDR1 and CDR2: SGDLS, YYNGEE. The trim removed 4 bases at V and 2 bases at J, leaving 7 bases unmatched. The CDR3 region is CASSLGQGQTGANVLTF. The CDR3 nucleotides are TGTGCCAGCAGCTTGGGACAGGGACAAACTGGGGCCAACGTCCTGACTTTC.

V is TRBV6-5 and J is TRBJ1-5; 9 nucleotides agree with TRBD1. Germline V gene lookup returns CDR1 MNHEY and CDR2 SVGAGI. Unmatched junction bases numbered 6, after V lost 6 bases and J lost 3 bases. The CDR3 runs 15 residues. CDR3 DNA sequence: TGTGCCAGCAGCCCCGGGACAGGGCACAATCAGCCCCAGCATTTT. This codes for CASSPGTGHNQPQHF.

The chain recombines TRBV4-3 with TRBJ2-3; 12 bases are a match to TRBD2. The CDR3 has 16 residues. Germline CDR1 LGHNA, CDR2 YSLEER. V shed 4 bases and J 5 bases; nucleotides not matched to a gene: 7. CDR3 sequence: CASSLTSGGPLDTQYF. As DNA, the CDR3 is TGCGCCAGCAGCCTAACTAGCGGGGGGCCTTTAGATACGCAGTATTTT.

The chain employs TRBV27 and TRBJ2-7, with D perhaps matching TRBD1 or TRBD2 (5 bases each). This CDR3 comprises 14 residues. The V end lost 6 bases, the J end lost 3 bases, and 15 bases lay between the germline ends. The germline V gene encodes CDR1 MNHEY and CDR2 SMNVEV (reference sequence). CDR3 nucleotide sequence: TGTGCCAGCAGCCTTGGGGACGGACTCTACGAGCAGTACTTC. This encodes CASSLGDGLYEQYF.

The rearrangement links TRBV11-1 to TRBJ2-7, with 9 positions matching TRBD1. V lost 4 bases to trimming and J lost 4 bases; unmatched junction nucleotides: 8. There are 15 residues in the CDR3. The V gene's germline CDR1 is SGHAT and CDR2 FQDESV (reference sequence). CDR3 sequence: CASSYGVQGAYEQYF. CDR3 sequence (DNA): TGTGCCAGCAGCTATGGGGTACAGGGGGCTTACGAGCAGTACTTC.

CDR3 in amino acids: CASSQAYKTTNNEQFF. In DNA form, the CDR3 reads TGCGCCAGCAGCCAAGCATATAAGACTACCAACAATGAGCAGTTCTTC. This chain uses TRBV4-1 with TRBJ2-1; a weak D match, TRBD2 (5 bases). V was shortened by 1 base and J by 5 bases, with 15 bases between the two germline ends. Germline V lookup: CDR1 MGHRA, CDR2 YSYEKL. The CDR3 is 16 residues long.

This sequence joins TRBV28 and TRBJ2-1, with 8 bases fitting TRBD2. Germline CDR1 reads MDHEN; CDR2 reads SYDVKM. With 6 bases clipped from V and 0 bases from J, the junction kept 7 bases outside the gene matches. The CDR3 length is 16 residues. The CDR3 loop is CASRLQTSGSYNEQFF. The CDR3 region has the DNA TGTGCCAGCAGGCTACAAACTAGCGGCTCCTACAATGAGCAGTTCTTC.

This clone occurred once. This chain links TRBV28 with TRBJ2-3; TRBD2 agrees at 10 bases. CDR3 length: 15 amino acids. V gave up 1 base and J gave up 4 bases; unmatched junction bases: 2. The V gene's germline CDR1 is MDHEN and CDR2 SYDVKM. The CDR3 protein is CASSLSSGGSDTQYF. The CDR3 DNA reads as TGTGCCAGCAGTTTATCTAGCGGGGGATCAGATACGCAGTATTTT.